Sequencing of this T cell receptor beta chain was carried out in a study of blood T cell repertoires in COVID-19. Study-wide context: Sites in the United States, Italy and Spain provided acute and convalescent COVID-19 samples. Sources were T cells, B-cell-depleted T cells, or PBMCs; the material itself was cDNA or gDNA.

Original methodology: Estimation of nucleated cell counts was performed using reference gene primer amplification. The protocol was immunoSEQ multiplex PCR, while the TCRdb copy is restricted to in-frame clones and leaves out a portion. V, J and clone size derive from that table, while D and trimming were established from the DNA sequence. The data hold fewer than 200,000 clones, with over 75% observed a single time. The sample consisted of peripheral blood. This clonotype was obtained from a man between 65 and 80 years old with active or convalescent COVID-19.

The CDR3 protein is CASSPLTGHGNTIYF. CDR3 nucleotide sequence: TGTGCCAGCAGTCCCCTGACAGGCCATGGAAACACCATATATTTT. This chain joins TRBV27 and TRBJ1-3, with a possible D match to TRBD1 (6 bases). Germline lookup yields CDR1 MNHEY and CDR2 SMNVEV (reference sequence). The ends were cut back, 5 bases at V and 3 bases at J, with 14 bases in the middle. The CDR3 covers 15 residues.